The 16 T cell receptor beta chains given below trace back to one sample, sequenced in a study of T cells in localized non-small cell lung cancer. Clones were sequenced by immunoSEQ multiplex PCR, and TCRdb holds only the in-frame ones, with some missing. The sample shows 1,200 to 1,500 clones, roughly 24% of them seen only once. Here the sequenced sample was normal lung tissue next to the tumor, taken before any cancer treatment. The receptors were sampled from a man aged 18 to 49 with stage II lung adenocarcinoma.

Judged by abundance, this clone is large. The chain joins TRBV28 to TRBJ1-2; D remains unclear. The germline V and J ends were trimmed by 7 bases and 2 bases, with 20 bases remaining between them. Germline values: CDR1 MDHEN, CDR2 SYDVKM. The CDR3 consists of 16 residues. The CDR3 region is CASTLDGPRTNYGYTF. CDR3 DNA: TGTGCCAGCACCCTTGACGGTCCGCGAACGAACTATGGCTACACCTTC.

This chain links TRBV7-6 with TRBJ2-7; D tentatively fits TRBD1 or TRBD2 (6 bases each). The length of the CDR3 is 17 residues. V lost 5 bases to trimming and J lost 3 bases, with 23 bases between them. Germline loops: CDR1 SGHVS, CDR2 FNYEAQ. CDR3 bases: TGTGCCAGCAGCCAAGATTGGTTTGGTGGGGGGCGCTACGAGCAGTACTTC. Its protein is CASSQDWFGGGRYEQYF.

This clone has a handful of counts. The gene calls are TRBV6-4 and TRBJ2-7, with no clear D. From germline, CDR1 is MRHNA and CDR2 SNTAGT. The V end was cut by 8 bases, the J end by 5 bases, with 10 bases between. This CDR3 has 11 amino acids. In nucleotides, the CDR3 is TGTGCCAGCTTCCTCTACCACGAGCAGTACTTC. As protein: CASFLYHEQYF.

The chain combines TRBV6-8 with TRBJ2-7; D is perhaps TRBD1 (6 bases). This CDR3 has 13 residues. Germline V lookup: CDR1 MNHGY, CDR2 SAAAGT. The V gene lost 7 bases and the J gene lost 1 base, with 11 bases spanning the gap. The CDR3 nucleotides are TGTGCCAGCACCCGGACAGTATCCTACGAGCAGTACTTC. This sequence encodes CASTRTVSYEQYF.

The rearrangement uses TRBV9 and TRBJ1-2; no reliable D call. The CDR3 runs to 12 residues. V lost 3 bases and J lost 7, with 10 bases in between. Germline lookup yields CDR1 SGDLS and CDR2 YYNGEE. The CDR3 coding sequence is TGTGCCAGCAGCGCCTCGTCTCTTGGCTACACCTTC. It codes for CASSASSLGYTF.

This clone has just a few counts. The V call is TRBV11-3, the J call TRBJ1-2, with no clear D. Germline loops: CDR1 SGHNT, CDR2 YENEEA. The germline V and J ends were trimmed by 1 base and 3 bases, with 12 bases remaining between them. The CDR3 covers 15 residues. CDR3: CASSLVAGGDYGYTF. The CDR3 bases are TGTGCCAGCAGCTTAGTGGCAGGCGGGGACTATGGCTACACCTTC.

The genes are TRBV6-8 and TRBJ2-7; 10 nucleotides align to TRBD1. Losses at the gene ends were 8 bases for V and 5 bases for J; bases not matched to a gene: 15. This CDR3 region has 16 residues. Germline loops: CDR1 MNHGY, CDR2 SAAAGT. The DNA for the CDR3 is TGTGCCAGCCTGAACCTGGGACAGGGGTCCCCCAACGAGCAGTACTTC. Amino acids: CASLNLGQGSPNEQYF.

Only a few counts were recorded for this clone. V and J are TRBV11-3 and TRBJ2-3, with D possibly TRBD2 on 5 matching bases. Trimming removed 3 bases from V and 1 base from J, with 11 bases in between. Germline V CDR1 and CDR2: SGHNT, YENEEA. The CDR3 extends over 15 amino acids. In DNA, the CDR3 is TGTGCCAGCAGCTTGGGGAGATTTCGCACAGATACGCAGTATTTT. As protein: CASSLGRFRTDTQYF.

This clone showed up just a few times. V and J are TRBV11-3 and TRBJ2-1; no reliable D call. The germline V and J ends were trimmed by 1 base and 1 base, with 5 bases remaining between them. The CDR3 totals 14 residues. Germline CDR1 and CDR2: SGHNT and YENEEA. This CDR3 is CASSLGLSYNEQFF. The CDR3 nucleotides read TGTGCCAGCAGCTTAGGCCTTTCCTACAATGAGCAGTTCTTC.

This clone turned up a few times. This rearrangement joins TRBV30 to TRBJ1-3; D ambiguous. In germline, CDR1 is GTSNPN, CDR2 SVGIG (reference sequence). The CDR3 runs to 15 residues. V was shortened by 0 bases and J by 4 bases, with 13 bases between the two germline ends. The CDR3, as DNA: TGTGCCTGGAGTGTACTGGCAGGCTCAGGAAACACCATATATTTT. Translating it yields CAWSVLAGSGNTIYF.

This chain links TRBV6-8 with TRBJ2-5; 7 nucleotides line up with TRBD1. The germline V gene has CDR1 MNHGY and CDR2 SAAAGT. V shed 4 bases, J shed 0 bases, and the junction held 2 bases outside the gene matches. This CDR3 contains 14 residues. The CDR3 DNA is TGTGCCAGCAGTTTGGGGACAGACCAAGAGACCCAGTACTTC. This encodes CASSLGTDQETQYF.

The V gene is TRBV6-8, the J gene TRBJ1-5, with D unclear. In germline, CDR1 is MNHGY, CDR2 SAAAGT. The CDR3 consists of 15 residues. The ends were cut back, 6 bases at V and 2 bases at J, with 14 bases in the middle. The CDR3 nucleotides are TGTGCCAGCAGACCGGACCTTCGTGGCAATCAGCCCCAGCATTTT. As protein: CASRPDLRGNQPQHF.

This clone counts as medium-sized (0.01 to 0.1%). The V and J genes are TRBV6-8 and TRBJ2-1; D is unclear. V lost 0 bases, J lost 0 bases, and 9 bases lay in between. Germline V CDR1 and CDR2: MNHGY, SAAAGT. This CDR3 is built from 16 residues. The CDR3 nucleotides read TGTGCCAGCAGTTACTCGAGCCAGAGCTCCTACAATGAGCAGTTCTTC. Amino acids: CASSYSSQSSYNEQFF.

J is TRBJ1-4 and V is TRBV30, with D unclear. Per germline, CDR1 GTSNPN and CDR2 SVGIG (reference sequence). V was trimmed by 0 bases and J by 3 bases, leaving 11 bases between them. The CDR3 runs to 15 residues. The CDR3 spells CAWSVGMVANEKLFF. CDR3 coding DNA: TGTGCCTGGAGTGTAGGGATGGTTGCTAATGAAAAACTGTTTTTT.

For the CDR3, the DNA is TGTGCCACCGGGGACAGCTACTATGGCTACACCTTC. Translating it yields CATGDSYYGYTF. The chain couples TRBV12-5 to TRBJ1-2, with 7 bases that match TRBD1. In germline, CDR1 is LGHNT, CDR2 FRNRAP. The CDR3 covers 12 residues.

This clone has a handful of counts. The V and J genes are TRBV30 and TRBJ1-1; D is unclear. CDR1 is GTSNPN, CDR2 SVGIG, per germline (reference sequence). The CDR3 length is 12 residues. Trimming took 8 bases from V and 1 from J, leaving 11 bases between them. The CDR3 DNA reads TGTGCCCTCGGACGGTCGAACACTGAAGCTTTCTTT. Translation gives CALGRSNTEAFF.